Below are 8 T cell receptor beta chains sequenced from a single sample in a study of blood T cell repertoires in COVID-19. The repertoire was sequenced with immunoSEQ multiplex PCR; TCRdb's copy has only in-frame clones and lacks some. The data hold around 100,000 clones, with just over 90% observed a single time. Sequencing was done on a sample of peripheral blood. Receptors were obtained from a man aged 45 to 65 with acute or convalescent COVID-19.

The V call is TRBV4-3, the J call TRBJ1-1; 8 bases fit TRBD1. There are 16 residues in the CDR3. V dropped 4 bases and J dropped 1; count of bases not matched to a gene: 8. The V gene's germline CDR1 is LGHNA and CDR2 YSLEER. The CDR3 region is CASSRGYGQGNTEAFF. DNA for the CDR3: TGCGCCAGCAGCCGAGGATATGGACAGGGGAACACTGAAGCTTTCTTT.

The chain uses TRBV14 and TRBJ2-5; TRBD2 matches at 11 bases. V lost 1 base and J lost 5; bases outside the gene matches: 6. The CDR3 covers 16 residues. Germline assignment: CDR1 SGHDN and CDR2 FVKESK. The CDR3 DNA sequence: TGTGCCAGCAGCCAAGCTACTAGCGGGAGATGGGAGACCCAGTACTTC. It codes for CASSQATSGRWETQYF.

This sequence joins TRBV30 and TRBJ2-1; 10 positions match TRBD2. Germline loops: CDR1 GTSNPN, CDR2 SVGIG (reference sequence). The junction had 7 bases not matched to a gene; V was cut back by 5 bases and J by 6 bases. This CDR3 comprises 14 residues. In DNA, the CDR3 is TGTGCCTGGGCCCCCGGGACTAGCGTCAATGAGCAGTTCTTC. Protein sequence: CAWAPGTSVNEQFF.

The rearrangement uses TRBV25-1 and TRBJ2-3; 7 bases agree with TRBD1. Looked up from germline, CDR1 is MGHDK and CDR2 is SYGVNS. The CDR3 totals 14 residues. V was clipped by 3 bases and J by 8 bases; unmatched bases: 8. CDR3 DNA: TGTGCCAGCAGTGAGGACAGGACCAGGGGTACGCAGTATTTT. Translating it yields CASSEDRTRGTQYF.

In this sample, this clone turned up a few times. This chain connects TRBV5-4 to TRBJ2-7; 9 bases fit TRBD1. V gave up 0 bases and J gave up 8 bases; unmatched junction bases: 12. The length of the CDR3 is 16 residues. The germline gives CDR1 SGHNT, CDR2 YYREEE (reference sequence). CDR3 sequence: CASSLDFRDRANKQYF. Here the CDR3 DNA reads TGTGCCAGCAGCTTGGATTTCCGGGACAGGGCTAATAAGCAGTACTTC.

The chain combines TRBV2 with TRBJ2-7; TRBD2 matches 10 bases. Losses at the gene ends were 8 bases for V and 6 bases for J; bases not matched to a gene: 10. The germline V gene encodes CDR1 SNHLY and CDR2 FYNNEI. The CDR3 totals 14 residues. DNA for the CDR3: TGTGCCAGCTCTCAAACTAGCGGGATATCCGAGCAGTACTTC. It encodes CASSQTSGISEQYF.

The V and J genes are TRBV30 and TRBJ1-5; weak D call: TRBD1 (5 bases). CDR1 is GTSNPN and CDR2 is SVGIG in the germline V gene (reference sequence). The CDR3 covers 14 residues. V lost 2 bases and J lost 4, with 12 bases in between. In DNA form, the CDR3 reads TGTGCCTGGAGTCGGGGGGGGAGAAATCAGCCCCAGCATTTT. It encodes CAWSRGGRNQPQHF.

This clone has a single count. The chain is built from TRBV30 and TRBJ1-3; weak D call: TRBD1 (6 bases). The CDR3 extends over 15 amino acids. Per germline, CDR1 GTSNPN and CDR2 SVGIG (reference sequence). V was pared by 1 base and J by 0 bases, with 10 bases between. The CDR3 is CAWSGGQISGNTIYF. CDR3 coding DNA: TGTGCCTGGAGTGGGGGGCAGATCTCTGGAAACACCATATATTTT.